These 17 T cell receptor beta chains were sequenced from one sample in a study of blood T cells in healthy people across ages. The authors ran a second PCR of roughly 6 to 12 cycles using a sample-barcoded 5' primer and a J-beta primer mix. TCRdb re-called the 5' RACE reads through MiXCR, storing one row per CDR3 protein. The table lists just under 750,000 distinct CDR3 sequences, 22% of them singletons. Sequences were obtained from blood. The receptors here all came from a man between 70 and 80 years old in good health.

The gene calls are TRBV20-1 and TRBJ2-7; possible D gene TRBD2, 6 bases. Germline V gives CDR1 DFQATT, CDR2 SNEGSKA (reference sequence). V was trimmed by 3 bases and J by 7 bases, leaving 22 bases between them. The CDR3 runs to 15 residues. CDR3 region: CSARPPGLLLQEQYF. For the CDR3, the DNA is TGCAGTGCTAGGCCTCCGGGACTCCTCCTCCAAGAGCAGTACTTC.

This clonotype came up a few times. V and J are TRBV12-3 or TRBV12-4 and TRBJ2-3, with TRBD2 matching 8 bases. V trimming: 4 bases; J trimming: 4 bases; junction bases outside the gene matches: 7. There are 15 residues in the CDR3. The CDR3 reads CASSSGRGAADTQYF. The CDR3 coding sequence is TGTGCCAGCAGTTCAGGGCGGGGGGCTGCAGATACGCAGTATTTT.

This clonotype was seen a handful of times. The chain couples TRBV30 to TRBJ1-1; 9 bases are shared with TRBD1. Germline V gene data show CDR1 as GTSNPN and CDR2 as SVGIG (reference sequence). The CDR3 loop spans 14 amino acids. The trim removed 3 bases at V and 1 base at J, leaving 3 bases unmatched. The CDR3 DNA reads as TGTGCCTGGAGCGGGGACAGGGCGAACACTGAAGCTTTCTTT. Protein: CAWSGDRANTEAFF.

The CDR3 coding sequence is TGCAGTGCGTCCGGGCCCCGGGACTACAATGAGCAGTTCTTC. Protein sequence: CSASGPRDYNEQFF. The chain couples TRBV20-1 to TRBJ2-1; D perhaps matches TRBD2 (5 bases). The CDR3 runs to 14 residues. Trimming left V 6 bases short and J 3 bases short, with 15 bases between. Germline assignment: CDR1 DFQATT and CDR2 SNEGSKA (reference sequence).

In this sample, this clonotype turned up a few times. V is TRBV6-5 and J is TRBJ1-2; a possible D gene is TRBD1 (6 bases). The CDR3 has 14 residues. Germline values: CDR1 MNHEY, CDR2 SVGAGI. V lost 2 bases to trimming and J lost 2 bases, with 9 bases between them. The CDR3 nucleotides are TGTGCCAGCAGTTACACAGGGATAAACTATGGCTACACCTTC. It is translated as CASSYTGINYGYTF.

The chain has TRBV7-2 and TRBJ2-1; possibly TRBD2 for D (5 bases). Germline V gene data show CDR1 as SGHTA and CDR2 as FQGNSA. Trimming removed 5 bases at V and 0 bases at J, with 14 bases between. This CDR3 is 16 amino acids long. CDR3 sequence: CASSPSGLYSYNEQFF. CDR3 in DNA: TGTGCCAGCAGCCCCTCCGGACTGTACTCCTACAATGAGCAGTTCTTC. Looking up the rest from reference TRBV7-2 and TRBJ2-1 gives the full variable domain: GAGVSQSPSNKVTEKGKDVELRCDPISGHTALYWYRQSLGQGLEFLIYFQGNSAPDKSGLPSDRFSAERTGGSVSTLTIQRTQQEDSAVYLCASSPSGLYSYNEQFFGPGTRLTVL.

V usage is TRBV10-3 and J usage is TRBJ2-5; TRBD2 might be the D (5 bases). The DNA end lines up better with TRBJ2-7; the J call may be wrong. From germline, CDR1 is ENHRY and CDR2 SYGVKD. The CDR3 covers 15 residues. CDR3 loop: CAISEGSGAFYEQYF. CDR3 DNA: TGTGCCATCAGTGAGGGAAGCGGAGCCTTTTACGAGCAGTACTTC.

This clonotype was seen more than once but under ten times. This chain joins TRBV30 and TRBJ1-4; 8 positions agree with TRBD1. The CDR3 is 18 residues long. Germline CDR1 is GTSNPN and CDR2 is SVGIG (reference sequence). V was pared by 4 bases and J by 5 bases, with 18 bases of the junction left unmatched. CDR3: CAWNNLWDRRTVNEKLFF. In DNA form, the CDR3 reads TGTGCCTGGAATAACCTTTGGGACAGGAGGACCGTGAATGAAAAACTGTTTTTT.

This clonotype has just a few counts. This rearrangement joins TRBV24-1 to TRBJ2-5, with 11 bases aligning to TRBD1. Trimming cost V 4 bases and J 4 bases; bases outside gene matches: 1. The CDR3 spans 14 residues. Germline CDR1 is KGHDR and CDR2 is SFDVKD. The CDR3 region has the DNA TGTGCCACCAGTGACGGGACAGGGGGAGAGACCCAGTACTTC. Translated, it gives CATSDGTGGETQYF.

The CDR3 DNA reads as TGCGCCAGCAGCTTGGCCTTGAGGGGTTCCTACGAGCAGTACTTC. Translated: CASSLALRGSYEQYF. V and J are TRBV5-1 and TRBJ2-7; D is perhaps TRBD1 or TRBD2 (5 bases each). Trimming cost V 0 bases and J 1 base, with 11 bases left between them. The CDR3 loop spans 15 amino acids. Germline V gives CDR1 SGHRS, CDR2 YFSETQ.

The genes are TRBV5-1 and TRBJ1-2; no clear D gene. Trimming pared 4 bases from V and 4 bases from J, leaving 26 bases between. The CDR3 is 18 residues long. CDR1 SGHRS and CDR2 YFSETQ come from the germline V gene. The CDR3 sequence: CASSQIGWSGGNRYGYTF. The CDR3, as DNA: TGCGCCAGCAGCCAAATCGGATGGTCGGGCGGGAATCGCTATGGCTACACCTTC.

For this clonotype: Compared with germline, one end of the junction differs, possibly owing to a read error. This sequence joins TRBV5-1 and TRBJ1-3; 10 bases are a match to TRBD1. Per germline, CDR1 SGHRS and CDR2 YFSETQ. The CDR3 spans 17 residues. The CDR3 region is CASGLGQGNRPGNTIYF. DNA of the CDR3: TGCGCCAGCGGCTTGGGACAGGGGAATAGGCCTGGAAACACCATATATTTT.

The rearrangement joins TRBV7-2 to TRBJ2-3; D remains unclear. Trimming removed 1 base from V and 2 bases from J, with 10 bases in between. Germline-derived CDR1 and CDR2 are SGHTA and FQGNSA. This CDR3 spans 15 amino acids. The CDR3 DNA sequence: TGTGCCAGCAGCTTAGTTTATTCTGACACAGATACGCAGTATTTT. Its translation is CASSLVYSDTDTQYF.

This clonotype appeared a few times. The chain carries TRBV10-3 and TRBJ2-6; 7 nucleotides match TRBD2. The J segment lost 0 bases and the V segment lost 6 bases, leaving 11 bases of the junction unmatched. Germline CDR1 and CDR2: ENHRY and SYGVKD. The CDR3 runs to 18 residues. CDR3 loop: CAISQPTSLSSGANVLTF. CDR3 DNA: TGTGCCATCAGCCAGCCGACTAGCCTAAGCTCTGGGGCCAACGTCCTGACTTTC.

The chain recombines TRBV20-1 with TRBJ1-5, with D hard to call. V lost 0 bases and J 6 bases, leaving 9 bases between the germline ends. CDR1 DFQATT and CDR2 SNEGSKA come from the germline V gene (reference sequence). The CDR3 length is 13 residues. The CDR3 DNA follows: TGCAGTGCTAGAGACAAATTAAGTCAGCCCCAGCATTTT. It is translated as CSARDKLSQPQHF.

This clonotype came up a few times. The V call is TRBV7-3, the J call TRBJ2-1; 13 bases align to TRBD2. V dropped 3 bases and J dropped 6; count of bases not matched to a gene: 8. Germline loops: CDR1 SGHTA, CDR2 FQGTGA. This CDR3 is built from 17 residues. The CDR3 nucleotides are TGTGCCAGCAGCTTCCGGGGGACTAGCGGGGCCCCCAATGAGCAGTTCTTC. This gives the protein CASSFRGTSGAPNEQFF.

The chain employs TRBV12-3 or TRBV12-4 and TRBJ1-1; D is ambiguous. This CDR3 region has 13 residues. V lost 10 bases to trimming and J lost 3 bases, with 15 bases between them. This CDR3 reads CAITLLSYTEAFF. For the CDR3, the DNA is TGTGCCATTACACTCCTGTCCTACACTGAAGCTTTCTTT.